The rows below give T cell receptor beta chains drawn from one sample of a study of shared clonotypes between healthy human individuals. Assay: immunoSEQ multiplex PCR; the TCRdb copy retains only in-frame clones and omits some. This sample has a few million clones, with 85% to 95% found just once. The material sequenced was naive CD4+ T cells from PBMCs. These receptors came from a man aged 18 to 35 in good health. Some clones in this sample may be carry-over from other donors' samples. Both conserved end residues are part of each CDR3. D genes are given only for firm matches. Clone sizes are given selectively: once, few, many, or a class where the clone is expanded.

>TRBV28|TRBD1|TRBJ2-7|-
TGTGCCAGCAGTTCGCCGGGACAGGGGCCCTACGAGCAGTACTTC
CASSSPGQGPYEQYF
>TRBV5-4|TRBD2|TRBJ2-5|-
TGTGCCAGCAGCGGCCGTTATAGCGGGAGCGGAGAGACCCAGTACTTC
CASSGRYSGSGETQYF
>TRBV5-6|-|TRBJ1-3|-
TGTGCCAGCAGCTTGTCCTTGGGGAGCACTGGAAACACCATATATTTT
CASSLSLGSTGNTIYF
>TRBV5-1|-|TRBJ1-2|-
TGCGCCAGCAGCTTGGGCCACGGGGGATATGGCTACACCTTC
CASSLGHGGYGYTF
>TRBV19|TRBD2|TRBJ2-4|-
TGTGCCACTTCCGGGGGGGACCTAGCCAAAAACATTCAGTACTTC
CATSGGDLAKNIQYF
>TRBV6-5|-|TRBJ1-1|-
TGTGCCAGCAGTGAGACGGGGTACCTAGCAGCTTTCTTT
CASSETGYLAAFF
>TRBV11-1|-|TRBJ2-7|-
TGTGCCAGCAGCCCTCGGAGGGGGTTATCCTACGAGCAGTACTTC
CASSPRRGLSYEQYF
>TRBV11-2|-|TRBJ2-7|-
TGTGCCAGCAGCTTAGTTTTGGTGGGCGAGCAGTACTTC
CASSLVLVGEQYF
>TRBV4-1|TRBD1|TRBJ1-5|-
TGCGCCAGCAGCCAAGGGGACAGCACTCATCAGCCCCAGCATTTT
CASSQGDSTHQPQHF
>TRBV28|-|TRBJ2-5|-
TGTGCCAGCAGTATAGGGACTCGGGAGACCCAGTACTTC
CASSIGTRETQYF
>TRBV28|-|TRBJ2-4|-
TGTGCCAGCACTAGGGGCAGCTTAGCCAAAAACATTCAGTACTTC
CASTRGSLAKNIQYF
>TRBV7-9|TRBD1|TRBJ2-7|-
TGTGCCAGCAGCGCCCAGGGACAGTACGAGCAGTACTTC
CASSAQGQYEQYF
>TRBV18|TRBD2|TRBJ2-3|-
TGTGCCAGCTCACCTCTGCTAGCGGCGGTGGGCACAGATACGCAGTATTTT
CASSPLLAAVGTDTQYF
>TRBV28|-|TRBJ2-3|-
TGTGCCAGCAGTTCAACCACAGATACGCAGTATTTT
CASSSTTDTQYF
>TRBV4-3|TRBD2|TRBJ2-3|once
TGCGCCAGCAGCCAAGATTGGCGGGAGCGCGCAGATACGCAGTATTTT
CASSQDWRERADTQYF
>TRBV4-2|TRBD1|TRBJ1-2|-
TGTGCCAGCAGCCAGGGGACAGGGGGCGCCGGTGGCTACACCTTC
CASSQGTGGAGGYTF
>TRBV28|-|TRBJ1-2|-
TGTGCCAGCAGTTTTTTGAGTACCACTAACTATGGCTACACCTTC
CASSFLSTTNYGYTF
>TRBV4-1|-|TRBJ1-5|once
TGCGCCAGCAGCCAGCCGGGACGAAGTCAGCCCCAGCATTTT
CASSQPGRSQPQHF